What follows describes a single T cell receptor beta chain. Antigen unknown. Other DNA sequences within the sample encode an identical CDR3. This specimen belongs to a study of shared clonotypes between healthy human individuals. Study-wide points: Generation of non-shared clonotypes was less probable than generation of clonotypes shared by all four donors.

CDR3 length equals 14 residues. V was trimmed by 0 bases and J by 5 bases, leaving 7 bases between them. Per germline, CDR1 SGHTA and CDR2 FQGNSA. At the deep level, the assay was run. Method: immunoSEQ multiplex PCR; TCRdb's copy keeps in-frame clones and lacks some. Altogether 2.5 million or so clones are present, more than 80% being singletons, with the ten largest covering more than 0.12%. The sample comprised naive CD4+ T cells sorted from blood. The subset denotes: CD45RA+ positively selected. The chain links TRBV7-2 to TRBJ2-2; a possible D gene is TRBD2 (5 bases). This sequence originates from a man aged 18 to 29 in good health. The CDR3 sequence is CASSLAGGTGELFF. The CDR3 region has the DNA TGTGCCAGCAGCTTAGCGGGCGGGACCGGGGAGCTGTTTTTT.